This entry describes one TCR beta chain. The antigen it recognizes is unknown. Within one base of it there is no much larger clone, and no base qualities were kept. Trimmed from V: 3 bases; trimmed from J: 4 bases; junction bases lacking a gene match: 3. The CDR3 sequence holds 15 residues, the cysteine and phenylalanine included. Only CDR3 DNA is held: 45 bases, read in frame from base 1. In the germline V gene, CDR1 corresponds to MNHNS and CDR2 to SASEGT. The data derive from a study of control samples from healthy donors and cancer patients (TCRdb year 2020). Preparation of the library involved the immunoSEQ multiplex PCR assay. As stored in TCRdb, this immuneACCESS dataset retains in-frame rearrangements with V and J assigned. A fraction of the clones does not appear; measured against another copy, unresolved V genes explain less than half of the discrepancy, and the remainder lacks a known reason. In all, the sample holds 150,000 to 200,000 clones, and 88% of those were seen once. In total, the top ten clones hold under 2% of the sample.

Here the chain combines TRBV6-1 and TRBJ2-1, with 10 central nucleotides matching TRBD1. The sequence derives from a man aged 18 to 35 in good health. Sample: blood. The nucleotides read TGTGCCAGCAGTGAGGGGACAGGGGAATACAATGAGCAGTTCTTC. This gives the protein CASSEGTGEYNEQFF.